A single sample is the source of the 30 T cell receptor beta chains below, sequenced in a study of T-cell reconstitution after alpha-beta-depleted transplantation in children. Unique molecular identifiers were incorporated into the prepared TCRbeta library. MiXCR, applied by TCRdb to the PCR reads, yields one record per CDR3 protein. The sample carries approximately 800,000 distinct CDR3 sequences, 15% to 20% recorded once. The sequencing used PBMCs, mostly from graft donor cells, collected 360 days after TCRalphabeta/CD19-depleted stem cell transplant. Receptor source: a male patient under 18 who had a stem cell transplant for acute lymphoblastic leukemia, so the T cells may come from the graft donor.

There are many counts of this clonotype. The chain couples TRBV29-1 to TRBJ2-7; perhaps TRBD2 as D (5 bases). CDR1 is SQVTM and CDR2 is ANQGSEA in the germline V gene. The CDR3 is made up of 12 amino acids. Trimming cost V 3 bases and J 4 bases, with 10 bases left between them. The CDR3 protein is CSVDSSGYEQYF. CDR3 bases: TGCAGCGTTGATTCCTCGGGGTACGAGCAGTACTTC.

This clonotype was observed a handful of times. The chain combines TRBV5-1 with TRBJ1-2, with 8 bases aligning to TRBD1. Germline V gene data show CDR1 as SGHRS and CDR2 as YFSETQ. The CDR3 is 14 amino acids. The J segment lost 7 bases and the V segment lost 4 bases, leaving 9 bases of the junction unmatched. The DNA of the CDR3 is TGCGCCAGCAGCCTCGGACAGGGTCTACTTGGCTACACCTTC. It encodes CASSLGQGLLGYTF.

This clonotype was detected a few times. CDR3 coding DNA: TGTGCCAGCAGCCAAGTCTTTCCGGGAGCGACACACGAGCAGTACTTC. Protein sequence: CASSQVFPGATHEQYF. The rearrangement links TRBV4-2 to TRBJ2-7, with D possibly matching TRBD2 (6 bases). Per germline, CDR1 LGHNA and CDR2 YNFKEQ. This CDR3 contains 16 residues. V lost 1 base to trimming and J lost 5 bases, with 18 bases between them.

In the case of this clonotype: As the CDR3 is not closed by the conserved phenylalanine or tryptophan, this likely results from a read error. This chain joins TRBV11-3 and TRBJ2-1; possibly TRBD1 for D (5 bases). Germline V gene lookup returns CDR1 SGHNT and CDR2 YENEEA. The CDR3 consists of 15 residues. Trimming stripped 0 bases from V and 2 bases from J, with 8 bases between. The CDR3 region has the DNA TGTGCCAGCAGCTTAGAAGGGGAAACCTACAATGAGCAGTTCGTC. It encodes CASSLEGETYNEQFV.

This clonotype was counted only a few times. The chain carries TRBV11-2 and TRBJ2-4; TRBD1 agrees at 10 bases. Germline CDR1 SGHAT, CDR2 FQNNGV. The junction had 6 bases not matched to a gene; V was cut back by 1 base and J by 0 bases. The length of the CDR3 is 18 residues. For the CDR3, the DNA is TGTGCCAGCAGCTTAGTACGGGACAGGGGTAAAGCCAAAAACATTCAGTACTTC. Translation gives CASSLVRDRGKAKNIQYF.

This clonotype was found many times. DNA for the CDR3: TGTGCCAGCAGCTCTATAGCGGGATTATCCTACAATGAGCAGTTCTTC. Translating gives CASSSIAGLSYNEQFF. This chain connects TRBV7-3 to TRBJ2-1, with 8 bases aligning to TRBD2. The CDR3 extends over 16 amino acids. CDR1 is SGHTA and CDR2 is FQGTGA in the germline V gene. Trimming took 4 bases from V and 1 from J; bases not matched to a gene: 6.

The chain couples TRBV18 to TRBJ2-1, with 11 nucleotides matching TRBD1. There are 15 residues in the CDR3. CDR1 is KGHSH and CDR2 is LQKENI in the germline V gene. The V and J ends lost 5 bases and 4 bases, in that order; junction bases with no gene match: 4. Here the CDR3 reads CASSAGQGVYNEQFF. CDR3 sequence (DNA): TGTGCCAGCTCAGCGGGACAGGGGGTATACAATGAGCAGTTCTTC.

This sequence joins TRBV29-1 and TRBJ2-1; 8 bases line up with TRBD2. V lost 5 bases, J lost 7 bases, and 10 bases stayed unmatched. The CDR3 is made up of 14 amino acids. Germline CDR1 is SQVTM and CDR2 is ANQGSEA. CDR3 amino acids: CSVNQLLAVNEQFF. The CDR3 nucleotides are TGCAGCGTTAACCAATTACTAGCGGTGAATGAGCAGTTCTTC.

This clonotype was seen at least ten times. The V and J genes are TRBV5-1 and TRBJ2-6, with TRBD2 as a possible D gene (5 bases). This CDR3 is 16 amino acids long. From germline, CDR1 is SGHRS and CDR2 YFSETQ. Trimming pared 3 bases from V and 0 bases from J, leaving 10 bases between. The CDR3 reads CASSSGRDSGANVLTF. CDR3 nucleotide sequence: TGCGCCAGCAGCTCCGGACGGGACTCTGGGGCCAACGTCCTGACTTTC. Complete variable domain (other parts from reference TRBV5-1 and TRBJ2-6): KAGVTQTPRYLIKTRGQQVTLSCSPISGHRSVSWYQQTPGQGLQFLFEYFSETQRNKGNFPGRFSGRQFSNSRSEMNVSTLELGDSALYLCASSSGRDSGANVLTFGAGSRLTVL.

This clonotype has more than one count but fewer than ten. V gene TRBV20-1 combines with J gene TRBJ2-2; D may be TRBD1 or TRBD2 (6 bases each). The CDR3 has 17 amino acids. V was pared by 0 bases and J by 5 bases, with 19 bases between. The germline gives CDR1 DFQATT, CDR2 SNEGSKA (reference sequence). CDR3 protein: CSARDHLRGSGTGELFF. CDR3 coding DNA: TGCAGTGCTAGAGACCACCTTAGGGGGAGCGGGACCGGGGAGCTGTTTTTT.

This clonotype was detected only a few times. The chain combines TRBV9 with TRBJ2-1; D ambiguous. The CDR3 runs to 14 residues. V was shortened by 4 bases and J by 5 bases, with 13 bases between the two germline ends. The V gene's germline CDR1 is SGDLS and CDR2 YYNGEE. In DNA, the CDR3 is TGTGCCAGCAGCCTAGAACCCTTAAACAATGAGCAGTTCTTC. This sequence encodes CASSLEPLNNEQFF.

This clonotype was seen a handful of times. The chain carries TRBV12-3 or TRBV12-4 and TRBJ2-7; D is possibly TRBD1 (5 bases). This CDR3 has 13 residues. Deletions cut 11 bases from V and 3 bases from J, with 17 bases between. The CDR3 loop reads CACRATERYEQYF. The CDR3, as DNA: TGTGCCTGCCGGGCGACAGAGCGCTACGAGCAGTACTTC.

The chain uses TRBV24-1 and TRBJ2-5; tentative D call: TRBD1 (6 bases). The germline gives CDR1 KGHDR, CDR2 SFDVKD. The CDR3 has 13 residues. Trimming cost V 6 bases and J 5 bases, with 12 bases left between them. Here the CDR3 DNA reads TGTGCCACCAGTTCGGGACAAATGGAGACCCAGTACTTC. Protein product: CATSSGQMETQYF.

V and J are TRBV12-3 or TRBV12-4 and TRBJ2-5; the match to TRBD1 covers 9 bases. V was pared by 3 bases and J by 1 base, with 6 bases of the junction left unmatched. The CDR3 consists of 16 residues. CDR3 nucleotide sequence: TGTGCCAGCAGTTTTTCGGGACAGGGTCCCCAAGAGACCCAGTACTTC. Its protein product is CASSFSGQGPQETQYF.

This clonotype has just a few counts. The chain employs TRBV15 and TRBJ2-7; the match to TRBD2 covers 8 bases. Germline loops: CDR1 LNHNV, CDR2 YYDKDF (reference sequence). The CDR3 totals 15 residues. V lost 3 bases to trimming and J lost 2 bases; unmatched junction nucleotides: 6. In nucleotides, the CDR3 is TGTGCCACCAGCAGGGGACTAGGAGCGCCCTACGAGCAGTACTTC. It specifies CATSRGLGAPYEQYF.

V and J are TRBV12-3 or TRBV12-4 and TRBJ2-5, with unresolved D. V shed 3 bases and J shed 7 bases, with 12 bases lying between them. The CDR3 is 13 residues long. The CDR3 coding sequence is TGTGCCAGCAGTTTCGGTGCCCCGGGGACCCAGTACTTC. It translates to CASSFGAPGTQYF.

This sequence joins TRBV10-3 and TRBJ2-6; D call uncertain. Trimming stripped 4 bases from V and 2 bases from J, with 6 bases between. The V gene's germline CDR1 is ENHRY and CDR2 SYGVKD. The CDR3 consists of 14 residues. CDR3 loop: CAISAPAGANVLTF. For the CDR3, the DNA is TGTGCCATCAGTGCCCCGGCTGGGGCCAACGTCCTGACTTTC.

This clonotype has more than one count but fewer than ten. The V call is TRBV28, the J call TRBJ1-6; no clear D. Trimming left V 4 bases short and J 9 bases short, with 13 bases between. The CDR3 consists of 14 residues. Germline V gene data show CDR1 as MDHEN and CDR2 as SYDVKM. The DNA of the CDR3 is TGTGCCAGCAGTTCTAAGGGCGGAGGTTCACCCCTCCACTTT. It is translated as CASSSKGGGSPLHF.

The gene calls are TRBV11-2 and TRBJ2-7; 7 bases line up with TRBD1. The CDR3 runs to 15 residues. In germline, CDR1 is SGHAT, CDR2 FQNNGV. V lost 3 bases and J lost 3; bases outside the gene matches: 8. This chain's CDR3 is CASSFAGTELYEQYF. The CDR3 nucleotides are TGTGCCAGCAGCTTTGCCGGGACAGAGCTCTACGAGCAGTACTTC.

V usage is TRBV20-1 and J usage is TRBJ1-1, with 7 bases that match TRBD1. Germline loops: CDR1 DFQATT, CDR2 SNEGSKA (reference sequence). CDR3 size: 14 residues. Trimming cost V 2 bases and J 5 bases; bases outside gene matches: 8. The CDR3 nucleotides are TGCAGTGCTAGACGCAGGGGGTTAAGAACTGAAGCTTTCTTT. Protein sequence: CSARRRGLRTEAFF.

This clonotype appeared many times. This rearrangement joins TRBV4-2 to TRBJ2-3, with 10 bases identical to TRBD2. The CDR3 sequence is 16 residues long. Germline values: CDR1 LGHNA, CDR2 YNFKEQ. J lost 0 bases, V lost 5 bases, and 5 bases had no gene match. The CDR3 DNA reads TGTGCCAGCAGCTTAGGACTAGCGGAAAGCACAGATACGCAGTATTTT. The encoded protein is CASSLGLAESTDTQYF.

V usage is TRBV7-3 and J usage is TRBJ1-1; D ambiguous. The germline CDR1 and CDR2 sequences are SGHTA and FQGTGA. Trimming took 2 bases from V and 1 from J, leaving 14 bases between them. This CDR3 region has 16 residues. DNA of the CDR3: TGTGCCAGCAGCTTATCCTCGGGAGGCGGGAACACTGAAGCTTTCTTT. This translates into CASSLSSGGGNTEAFF.

V and J are TRBV20-1 and TRBJ1-5, with 9 bases lining up with TRBD1. V shed 6 bases, J shed 2 bases, and the junction held 8 bases outside the gene matches. The CDR3 runs to 15 residues. In germline, CDR1 is DFQATT, CDR2 SNEGSKA (reference sequence). The CDR3 bases are TGCAGTGCCGGGACAGGGATTTGGGGCAATCAGCCCCAGCATTTT. This codes for CSAGTGIWGNQPQHF.

This clonotype appeared a few times. The rearrangement uses TRBV7-9 and TRBJ2-7; D is perhaps TRBD2 (6 bases). V was clipped by 4 bases and J by 3 bases, with 16 bases between them. CDR1 and CDR2 (germline): SEHNR, FQNEAQ (reference sequence). CDR3 length: 15 residues. CDR3 sequence reads: CASSSPKRRDYEQYF. The DNA of the CDR3 is TGTGCCAGCAGCTCGCCCAAGCGGCGGGACTACGAGCAGTACTTC.

This clonotype was observed a few times. The rearrangement joins TRBV12-5 to TRBJ2-1; 12 bases are a match to TRBD2. CDR3 length: 15 residues. With 4 bases clipped from V and 7 bases from J, the junction kept 5 bases outside the gene matches. CDR1 is LGHNT, CDR2 FRNRAP, per germline. CDR3 sequence (DNA): TGTGCTAGTGGTTCCCAGACTAGCGGGAGAAATGAGCAGTTCTTC. Amino acids: CASGSQTSGRNEQFF.

This clonotype was recorded many times. J is TRBJ2-7 and V is TRBV5-1; D not certain. Germline V gives CDR1 SGHRS, CDR2 YFSETQ. The V end lost 1 base, the J end lost 3 bases, and 5 bases lay between the germline ends. This CDR3 has 12 residues. CDR3 residues: CASSLTDYEQYF. The CDR3 region has the DNA TGCGCCAGCAGCTTGACAGACTACGAGCAGTACTTC. Using reference TRBV5-1 and TRBJ2-7 for the parts outside the CDR3, the full variable domain is KAGVTQTPRYLIKTRGQQVTLSCSPISGHRSVSWYQQTPGQGLQFLFEYFSETQRNKGNFPGRFSGRQFSNSRSEMNVSTLELGDSALYLCASSLTDYEQYFGPGTRLTVT.

This sequence joins TRBV20-1 and TRBJ1-5; TRBD1 might be the D (6 bases). The CDR3 has 15 amino acids. Germline CDR1 reads DFQATT; CDR2 reads SNEGSKA (reference sequence). Trimming took 2 bases from V and 4 from J, leaving 15 bases between them. The CDR3 here is CSARRGAIQNQPQHF. In DNA form, the CDR3 reads TGCAGTGCTAGACGGGGGGCTATACAGAATCAGCCCCAGCATTTT.

Many counts were recorded for this clonotype. The chain is built from TRBV7-6 and TRBJ2-3; D is uncertain. The germline V gene has CDR1 SGHVS and CDR2 FNYEAQ. V lost 1 base and J lost 4, with 12 bases in between. The CDR3 runs 15 residues. CDR3 residues: CASSLGAYGADTQYF. As DNA, the CDR3 is TGTGCCAGCAGCTTAGGAGCCTATGGCGCAGATACGCAGTATTTT. Complete variable domain (other parts from reference TRBV7-6 and TRBJ2-3): GAGVSQSPRYKVTKRGQDVALRCDPISGHVSLYWYRQALGQGPEFLTYFNYEAQQDKSGLPNDRFSAERPEGSISTLTIQRTEQRDSAMYRCASSLGAYGADTQYFGPGTRLTVL.

The gene calls are TRBV4-1 and TRBJ2-7, with TRBD1 identical over 7 bases. Germline V gene sequence: CDR1 MGHRA, CDR2 YSYEKL. The CDR3 has 14 amino acids. V shed 3 bases, J shed 0 bases, and the junction held 2 bases outside the gene matches. Here the CDR3 DNA reads TGCGCCAGCAGCCATACAGGGGCCTCCTACGAGCAGTACTTC. Protein: CASSHTGASYEQYF.

V and J are TRBV12-3 or TRBV12-4 and TRBJ1-5; 8 nucleotides line up with TRBD1. This CDR3 has 13 amino acids. V gave up 5 bases and J gave up 7 bases; unmatched junction bases: 4. CDR3 loop: CASSAQGVQPQHF. The CDR3 DNA reads TGTGCCAGCAGTGCACAGGGGGTGCAGCCCCAGCATTTT.